The rows below give T cell receptor beta chains drawn from one sample of a study of T cell responses to AZD1222 COVID-19 vaccine. Measured with immunoSEQ multiplex PCR; TCRdb has only the in-frame clones, and not every one. The table has 140,000 to 150,000 clones, roughly 89% seen once. The material sequenced was peripheral blood, taken 28 days after the second dose of the MenACWY control vaccine. These receptors came from an adult who received the MenACWY meningococcal vaccine as a control. Both conserved end residues are part of each CDR3. A D gene is named only where the DNA matches it firmly. Rows give clone size only sometimes, using once, few, many, or a class for an expanded clone.

TRBV29-1	once	TRBJ2-1	TRBD2	CSVENGLAGYNEQFF	TGCAGCGTTGAAAACGGACTAGCGGGGTACAATGAGCAGTTCTTC
TRBV27	.	TRBJ1-5	.	CASSPGDYNQPQHF	TGTGCCAGCAGTCCCGGGGACTACAATCAGCCCCAGCATTTT
TRBV10-3	.	TRBJ1-4	TRBD1	CAISGSQGEEKLFF	TGTGCCATCAGTGGTTCACAGGGGGAGGAAAAACTGTTTTTT
TRBV24-1	.	TRBJ1-5	.	CATSDPGGNQPQHF	TGTGCCACCAGTGATCCAGGAGGTAATCAGCCCCAGCATTTT
TRBV5-1	.	TRBJ2-7	TRBD1	CASSLGQGNEQYF	TGCGCCAGCAGCTTGGGACAGGGAAACGAGCAGTACTTC
TRBV3-1/TRBV3-2	.	TRBJ2-3	.	CASSQDLNSPGQYF	TGTGCCAGCAGCCAAGATCTGAACTCCCCCGGGCAGTATTTT
TRBV28	.	TRBJ1-2	.	CASGGVKPRDYTF	TGTGCCAGCGGTGGGGTCAAACCTCGGGACTACACCTTC
TRBV11-2	.	TRBJ1-1	.	CASSHGTEAFF	TGTGCCAGCAGCCATGGCACTGAAGCTTTCTTT
TRBV7-9	.	TRBJ2-5	TRBD1	CASSETGGQETQYF	TGTGCCAGCAGCGAGACAGGGGGCCAAGAGACCCAGTACTTC
TRBV28	once	TRBJ2-7	TRBD2	CASSPGLAGVEQYF	TGTGCCAGCAGCCCAGGACTAGCGGGAGTCGAGCAGTACTTC
TRBV3-1/TRBV3-2	.	TRBJ1-2	TRBD1	CASSQVVRDRRLTNYGYTF	TGTGCCAGCAGCCAAGTCGTCCGGGACAGGAGATTAACTAACTATGGCTACACCTTC
TRBV7-8	.	TRBJ2-7	TRBD1	CASGTGGKMGSNEQYF	TGTGCCAGCGGGACAGGGGGCAAAATGGGCTCTAACGAGCAGTACTTC
TRBV7-2	.	TRBJ1-4	.	CASSKNRVKEKLFF	TGTGCCAGCAGCAAAAACAGGGTTAAGGAAAAACTGTTTTTT
TRBV28	.	TRBJ2-1	TRBD2	CASSLLRTSGRGGSYNEQFF	TGTGCCAGCAGTTTACTTAGGACTAGCGGGAGGGGGGGCTCCTACAATGAGCAGTTCTTC
TRBV9	few	TRBJ1-5	.	CASSVEGGANQPQHF	TGTGCCAGCAGCGTAGAGGGGGGTGCCAATCAGCCCCAGCATTTT
TRBV5-1	few	TRBJ2-2	.	CASSVTVTGELFF	TGCGCCAGCAGCGTAACGGTCACCGGGGAGCTGTTTTTT
TRBV6-5	.	TRBJ1-4	TRBD1	CASSYFDRGPEKLFF	TGTGCCAGCAGTTATTTCGACAGGGGACCTGAAAAACTGTTTTTT
TRBV3-1/TRBV3-2	few	TRBJ2-1	.	CASRRIEQFF	TGTGCCAGCAGGCGAATTGAGCAGTTCTTC
TRBV6-2/TRBV6-3	.	TRBJ2-2	.	CASSYQGMPTGELFF	TGTGCCAGCAGTTACCAGGGAATGCCCACCGGGGAGCTGTTTTTT
TRBV13	.	TRBJ1-6	.	CASSLDSTNSPLHF	TGTGCCAGCAGCTTAGACAGTACTAATTCACCCCTCCACTTT
TRBV2	.	TRBJ2-1	TRBD2	CASSGGTRSDGEQFF	TGTGCCAGCAGTGGGGGGACTAGATCAGATGGTGAGCAGTTCTTC
TRBV13	.	TRBJ2-3	.	CASSLWSTDTQYF	TGTGCCAGCAGCTTATGGAGCACAGATACGCAGTATTTT
TRBV19	.	TRBJ2-6	.	CASTFTGLVSSGANVLTF	TGTGCCAGTACCTTTACAGGGCTCGTATCCTCTGGGGCCAACGTCCTGACTTTC